This T cell receptor beta chain emerged from a study of cytomegalovirus exposure and HLA in healthy donors. On this clone itself: Antigen unknown.

Sequencing used immunoSEQ multiplex PCR; TCRdb keeps in-frame clones, though not all of them. The repertoire holds almost 200,000 clones, with about 81% as singletons. Study results and limitations: There were some public TCRs occurring in many donors, but most TCR sequences were rare.

The sequence was obtained from a woman aged 25-40 years in good health and CMV-seronegative. Sequencing was done on a sample of PBMCs.

The CDR3 reads CASSTTGTSIYNEQFF. The CDR3 DNA sequence: TGTGCCAGTAGTACGACCGGGACTAGCATCTACAATGAGCAGTTCTTC. The V call is TRBV19, the J call TRBJ2-1; 9 bases align to TRBD2. CDR1 and CDR2 (germline): LNHDA, SQIVND (reference sequence). V shed 4 bases, J shed 3 bases, and the junction held 7 bases outside the gene matches. The CDR3 length is 16 residues.